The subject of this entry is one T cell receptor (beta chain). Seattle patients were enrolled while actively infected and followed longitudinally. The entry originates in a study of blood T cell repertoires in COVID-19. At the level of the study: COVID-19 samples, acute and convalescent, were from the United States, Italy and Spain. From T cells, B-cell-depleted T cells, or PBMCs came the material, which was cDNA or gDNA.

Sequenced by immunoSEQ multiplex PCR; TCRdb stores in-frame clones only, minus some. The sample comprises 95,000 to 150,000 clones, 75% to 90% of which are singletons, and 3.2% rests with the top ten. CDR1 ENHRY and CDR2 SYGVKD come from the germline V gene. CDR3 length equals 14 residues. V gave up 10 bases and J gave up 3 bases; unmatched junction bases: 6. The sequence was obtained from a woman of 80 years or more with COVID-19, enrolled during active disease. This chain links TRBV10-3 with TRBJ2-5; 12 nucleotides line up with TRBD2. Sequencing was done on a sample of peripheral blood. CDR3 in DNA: TGTGCCACCGGACTAGCGGGGCAAGAAGAGACCCAGTACTTC. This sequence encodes CATGLAGQEETQYF.